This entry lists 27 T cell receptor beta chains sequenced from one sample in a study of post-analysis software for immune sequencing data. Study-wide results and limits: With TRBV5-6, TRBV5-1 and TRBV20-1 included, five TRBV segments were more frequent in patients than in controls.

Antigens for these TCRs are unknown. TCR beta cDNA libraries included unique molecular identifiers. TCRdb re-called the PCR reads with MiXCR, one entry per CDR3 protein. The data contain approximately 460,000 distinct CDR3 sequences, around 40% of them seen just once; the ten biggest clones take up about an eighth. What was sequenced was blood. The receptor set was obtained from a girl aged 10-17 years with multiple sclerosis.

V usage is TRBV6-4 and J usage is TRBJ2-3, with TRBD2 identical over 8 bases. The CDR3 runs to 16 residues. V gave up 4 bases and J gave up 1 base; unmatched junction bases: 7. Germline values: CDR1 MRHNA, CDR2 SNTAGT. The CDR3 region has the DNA TGTGCCAGCAGTGGTGCGGCGGGAGGAGGCACAGATACGCAGTATTTT. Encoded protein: CASSGAAGGGTDTQYF.

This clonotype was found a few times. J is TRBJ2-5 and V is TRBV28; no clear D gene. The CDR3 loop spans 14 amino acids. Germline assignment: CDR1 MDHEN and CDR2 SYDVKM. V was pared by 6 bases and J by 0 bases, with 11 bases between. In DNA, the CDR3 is TGTGCCAGCAGAGGTCCTGGCGACCAAGAGACCCAGTACTTC. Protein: CASRGPGDQETQYF.

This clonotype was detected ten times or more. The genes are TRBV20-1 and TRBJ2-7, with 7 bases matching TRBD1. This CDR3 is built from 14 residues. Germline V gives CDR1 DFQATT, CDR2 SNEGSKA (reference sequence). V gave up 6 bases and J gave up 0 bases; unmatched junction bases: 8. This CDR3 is CSASTGESSYEQYF. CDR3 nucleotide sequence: TGCAGTGCAAGTACAGGGGAAAGCTCCTACGAGCAGTACTTC.

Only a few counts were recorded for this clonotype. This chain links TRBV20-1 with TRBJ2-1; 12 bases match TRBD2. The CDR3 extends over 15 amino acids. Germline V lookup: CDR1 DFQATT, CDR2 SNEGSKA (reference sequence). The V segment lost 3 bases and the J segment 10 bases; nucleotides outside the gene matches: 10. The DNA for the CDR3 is TGCAGTGCTAGTAACGGCCTAGCGGGAGGGAACGAGCAGTTCTTC. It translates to CSASNGLAGGNEQFF.

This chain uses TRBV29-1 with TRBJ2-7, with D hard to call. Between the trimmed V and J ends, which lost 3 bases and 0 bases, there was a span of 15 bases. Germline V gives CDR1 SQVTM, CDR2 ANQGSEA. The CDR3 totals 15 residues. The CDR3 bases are TGCAGCGTTGAGAGAGCCGGGCCGAGCTCCTACGAGCAGTACTTC. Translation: CSVERAGPSSYEQYF.

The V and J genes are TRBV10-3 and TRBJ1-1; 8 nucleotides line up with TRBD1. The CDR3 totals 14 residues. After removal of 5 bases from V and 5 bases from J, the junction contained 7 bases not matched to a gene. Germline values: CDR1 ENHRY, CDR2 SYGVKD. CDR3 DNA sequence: TGTGCCATCAGTATGACAGGGGCGAGGACTGAAGCTTTCTTT. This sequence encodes CAISMTGARTEAFF.

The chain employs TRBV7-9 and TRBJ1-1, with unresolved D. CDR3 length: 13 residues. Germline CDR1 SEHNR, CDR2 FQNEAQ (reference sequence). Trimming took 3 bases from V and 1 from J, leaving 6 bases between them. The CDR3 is CASSFVENTEAFF. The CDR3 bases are TGTGCCAGCAGCTTTGTGGAGAACACTGAAGCTTTCTTT.

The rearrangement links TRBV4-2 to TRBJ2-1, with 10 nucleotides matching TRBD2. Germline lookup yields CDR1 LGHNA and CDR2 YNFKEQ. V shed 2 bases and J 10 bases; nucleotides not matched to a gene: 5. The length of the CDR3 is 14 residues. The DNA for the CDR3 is TGTGCCAGCAGCCAACCCCTAGCGGGAGACGAGCAGTTCTTC. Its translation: CASSQPLAGDEQFF.

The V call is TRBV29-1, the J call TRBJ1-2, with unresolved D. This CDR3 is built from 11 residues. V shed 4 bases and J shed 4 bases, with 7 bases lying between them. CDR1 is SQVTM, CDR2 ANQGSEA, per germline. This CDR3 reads CSVGGGYGYTF. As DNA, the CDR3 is TGCAGCGTTGGGGGAGGCTATGGCTACACCTTC.

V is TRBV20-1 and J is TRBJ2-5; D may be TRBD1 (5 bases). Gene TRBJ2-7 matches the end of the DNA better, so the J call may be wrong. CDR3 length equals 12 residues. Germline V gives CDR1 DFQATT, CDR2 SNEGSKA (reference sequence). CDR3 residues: CSADSDNYEQYF. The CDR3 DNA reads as TGCAGTGCCGATTCGGACAACTACGAGCAGTACTTC.

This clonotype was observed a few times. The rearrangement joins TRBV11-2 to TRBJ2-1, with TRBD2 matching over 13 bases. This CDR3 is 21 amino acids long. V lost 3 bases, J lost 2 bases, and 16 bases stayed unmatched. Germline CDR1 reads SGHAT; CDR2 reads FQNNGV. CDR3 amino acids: CASSFPGGGLAGVFTYNEQFF. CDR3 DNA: TGTGCCAGCAGCTTTCCAGGGGGCGGACTAGCGGGAGTTTTCACCTACAATGAGCAGTTCTTC.

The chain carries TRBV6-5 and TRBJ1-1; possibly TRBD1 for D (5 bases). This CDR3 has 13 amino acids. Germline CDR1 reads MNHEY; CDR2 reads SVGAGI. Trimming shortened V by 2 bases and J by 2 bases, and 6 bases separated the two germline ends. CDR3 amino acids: CASSYRDNTEAFF. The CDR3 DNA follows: TGTGCCAGCAGTTACCGGGACAACACTGAAGCTTTCTTT.

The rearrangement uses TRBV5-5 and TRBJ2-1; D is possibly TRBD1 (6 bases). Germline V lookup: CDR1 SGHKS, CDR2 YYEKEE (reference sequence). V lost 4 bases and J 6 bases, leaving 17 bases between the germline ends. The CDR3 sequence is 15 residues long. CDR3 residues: CASSPPQGSCNEQFF. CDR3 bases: TGTGCCAGCAGCCCTCCACAGGGTAGCTGCAATGAGCAGTTCTTC.

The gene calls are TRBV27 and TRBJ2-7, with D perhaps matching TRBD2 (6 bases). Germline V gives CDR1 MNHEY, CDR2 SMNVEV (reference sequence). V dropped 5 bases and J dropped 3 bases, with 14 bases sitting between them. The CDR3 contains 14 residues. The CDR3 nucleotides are TGTGCCAGCAGTACCCGGGACTCCTACTACGAGCAGTACTTC. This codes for CASSTRDSYYEQYF.

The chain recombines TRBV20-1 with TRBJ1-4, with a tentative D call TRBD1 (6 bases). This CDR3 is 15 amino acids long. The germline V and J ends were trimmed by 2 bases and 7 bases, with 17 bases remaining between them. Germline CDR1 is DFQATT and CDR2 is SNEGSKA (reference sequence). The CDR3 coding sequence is TGCAGTGCTAGAACAGGGAGGGGGTATAGTGAAAAACTGTTTTTT. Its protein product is CSARTGRGYSEKLFF.

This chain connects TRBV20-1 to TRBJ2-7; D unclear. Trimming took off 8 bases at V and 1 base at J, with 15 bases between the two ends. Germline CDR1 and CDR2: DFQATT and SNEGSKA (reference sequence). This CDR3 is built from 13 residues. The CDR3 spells CSTKTDRSYEQYF. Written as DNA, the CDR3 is TGCAGTACGAAGACGGACCGTTCCTACGAGCAGTACTTC.

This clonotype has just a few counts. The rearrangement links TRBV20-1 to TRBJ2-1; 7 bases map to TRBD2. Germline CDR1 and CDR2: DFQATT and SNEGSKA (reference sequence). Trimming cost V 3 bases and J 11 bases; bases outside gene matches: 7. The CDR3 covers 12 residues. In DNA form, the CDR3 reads TGCAGTGCTAGCCCGACTAGCCGACAGCAGTTCTTC. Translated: CSASPTSRQQFF.

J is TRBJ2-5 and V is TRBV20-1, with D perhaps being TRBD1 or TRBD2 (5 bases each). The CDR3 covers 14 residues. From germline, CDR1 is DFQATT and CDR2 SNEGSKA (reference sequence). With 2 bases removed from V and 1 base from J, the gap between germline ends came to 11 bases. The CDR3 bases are TGCAGTGCTAGACGGGGACGGACCCAAGAGACCCAGTACTTC. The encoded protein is CSARRGRTQETQYF.

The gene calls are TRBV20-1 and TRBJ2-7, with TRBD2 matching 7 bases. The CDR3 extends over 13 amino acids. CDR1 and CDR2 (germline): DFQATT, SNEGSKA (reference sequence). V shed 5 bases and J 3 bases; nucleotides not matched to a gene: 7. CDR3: CSAPGLRLYEQYF. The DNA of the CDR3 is TGCAGTGCTCCGGGACTACGCCTCTACGAGCAGTACTTC.

The CDR3 DNA sequence: TGTGCCAGCAGCTTAGATTTCGGTGAACTGTTTTTT. This translates into CASSLDFGELFF. J is TRBJ1-4 and V is TRBV7-9; D is uncertain. Germline values: CDR1 SEHNR, CDR2 FQNEAQ (reference sequence). CDR3 length: 12 residues. Trimming removed 1 base from V and 12 bases from J, with 9 bases in between.

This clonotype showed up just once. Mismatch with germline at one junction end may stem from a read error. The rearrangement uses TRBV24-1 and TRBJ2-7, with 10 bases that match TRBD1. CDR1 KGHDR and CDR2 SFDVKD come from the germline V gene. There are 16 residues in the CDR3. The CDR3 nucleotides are TGTGCCACCAGCGCCGAAGCGGGACAGGGGTCCTACGAGCGGTACTTC. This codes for CATSAEAGQGSYERYF.

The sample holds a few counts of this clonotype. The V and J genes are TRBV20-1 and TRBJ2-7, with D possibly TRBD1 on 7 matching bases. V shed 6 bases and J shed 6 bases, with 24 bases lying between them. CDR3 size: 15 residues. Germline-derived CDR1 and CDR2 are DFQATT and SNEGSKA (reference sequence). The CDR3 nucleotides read TGCAGTGCGCGCGGAGGGGGCCGTGAGGCGGTCGAGCAGTACTTC. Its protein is CSARGGGREAVEQYF.

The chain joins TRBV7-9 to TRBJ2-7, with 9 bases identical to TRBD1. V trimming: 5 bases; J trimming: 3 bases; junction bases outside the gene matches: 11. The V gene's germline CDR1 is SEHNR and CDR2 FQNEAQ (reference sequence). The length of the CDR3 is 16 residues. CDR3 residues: CASSGRYRTGDYEQYF. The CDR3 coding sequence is TGTGCCAGCAGCGGAAGGTACAGGACAGGGGACTACGAGCAGTACTTC.

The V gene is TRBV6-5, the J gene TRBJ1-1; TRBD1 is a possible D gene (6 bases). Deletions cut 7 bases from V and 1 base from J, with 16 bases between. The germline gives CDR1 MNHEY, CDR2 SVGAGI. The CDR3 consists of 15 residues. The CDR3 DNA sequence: TGTGCCAGCACCAAAGGTGGGGGGGCGAACACTGAAGCTTTCTTT. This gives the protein CASTKGGGANTEAFF.

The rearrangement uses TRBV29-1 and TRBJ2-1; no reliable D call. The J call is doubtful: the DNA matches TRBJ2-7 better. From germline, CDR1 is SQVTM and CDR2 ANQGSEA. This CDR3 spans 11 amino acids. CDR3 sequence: CSFSSYNEQYF. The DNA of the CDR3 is TGCAGCTTCAGCTCCTACAATGAGCAGTACTTC.

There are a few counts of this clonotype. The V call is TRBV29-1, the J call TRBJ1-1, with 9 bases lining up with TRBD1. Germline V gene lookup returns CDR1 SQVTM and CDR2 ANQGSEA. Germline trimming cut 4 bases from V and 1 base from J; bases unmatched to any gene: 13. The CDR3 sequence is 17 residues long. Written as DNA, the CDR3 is TGCAGCGTTGGGGGGACAGGGCCCCCTTGGGCGAACACTGAAGCTTTCTTT. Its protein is CSVGGTGPPWANTEAFF. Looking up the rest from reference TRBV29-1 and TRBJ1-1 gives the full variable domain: SAVISQKPSRDICQRGTSLTIQCQVDSQVTMMFWYRQQPGQSLTLIATANQGSEATYESGFVIDKFPISRPNLTFSTLTVSNMSPEDSSIYLCSVGGTGPPWANTEAFFGQGTRLTVV.

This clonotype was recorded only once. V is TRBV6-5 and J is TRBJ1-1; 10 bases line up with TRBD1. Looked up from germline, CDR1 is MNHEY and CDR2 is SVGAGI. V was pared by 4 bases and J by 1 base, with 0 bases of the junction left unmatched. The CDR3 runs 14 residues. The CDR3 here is CASSWTGGNTEAFF. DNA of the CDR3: TGTGCCAGCAGTTGGACAGGGGGGAACACTGAAGCTTTCTTT.